One sample yielded the 16 T cell receptor beta chains listed below, sequenced in a study of PD-1 blockade in classical Hodgkin lymphoma. The time point here: newly diagnosed, previously untreated cHL patient sample. With magnetic negative selection, CD4+ T cells were purified from PBMCs that had been thawed. Sequenced by immunoSEQ multiplex PCR; TCRdb stores in-frame clones only, minus some. This table holds 20,000 to 25,000 clones, about 91% found once. Material: CD4+ T cells from blood. These receptors were taken from a human donor with classical Hodgkin lymphoma.

Written as DNA, the CDR3 is TGCGCCAGCAGCTTGGTGAGGGGCACTGAAGCTTTCTTT. It encodes CASSLVRGTEAFF. This chain connects TRBV5-1 to TRBJ1-1, with a weak D call TRBD1 (5 bases). The CDR3 length is 13 residues. Trimming stripped 0 bases from V and 4 bases from J, with 7 bases between. From germline, CDR1 is SGHRS and CDR2 YFSETQ.

V and J are TRBV19 and TRBJ2-7; D not resolved. The CDR3 runs to 14 residues. The V and J ends lost 2 bases and 0 bases respectively, with 8 bases between them. The germline gives CDR1 LNHDA, CDR2 SQIVND (reference sequence). The CDR3 coding sequence is TGTGCCAGTAGTATAACGCGCCTCTCCTACGAGCAGTACTTC. This codes for CASSITRLSYEQYF.

The chain has TRBV28 and TRBJ2-4, with TRBD2 matching 10 bases. V was clipped by 6 bases and J by 10 bases; unmatched bases: 15. Germline CDR1 is MDHEN and CDR2 is SYDVKM. The CDR3 is made up of 16 amino acids. CDR3 amino acids: CASSPRSSGGASIQYF. DNA of the CDR3: TGTGCCAGCAGCCCTCGTTCCAGCGGGGGGGCCAGTATTCAGTACTTC.

J is TRBJ1-5 and V is TRBV28; D remains ambiguous. This CDR3 has 14 amino acids. In germline, CDR1 is MDHEN, CDR2 SYDVKM. The V end was cut by 7 bases, the J end by 6 bases, with 16 bases between. CDR3 protein: CASISVGSSQPQHF. The CDR3 region has the DNA TGTGCCAGCATCTCCGTCGGCTCAAGTCAGCCCCAGCATTTT.

The V gene is TRBV5-1, the J gene TRBJ2-7; D unclear. CDR3 length equals 14 residues. Trimming shortened V by 7 bases and J by 4 bases, and 18 bases separated the two germline ends. Germline CDR1 is SGHRS and CDR2 is YFSETQ. DNA for the CDR3: TGCGCCAGCCGGGCAGGAGTAAGTATTTACGAGCAGTACTTC. This codes for CASRAGVSIYEQYF. The variable domain in full, completed from reference TRBV5-1 and TRBJ2-7, reads KAGVTQTPRYLIKTRGQQVTLSCSPISGHRSVSWYQQTPGQGLQFLFEYFSETQRNKGNFPGRFSGRQFSNSRSEMNVSTLELGDSALYLCASRAGVSIYEQYFGPGTRLTVT.

The V gene is TRBV27, the J gene TRBJ1-4; D unresolved. The CDR3 extends over 13 amino acids. Germline CDR1 is MNHEY and CDR2 is SMNVEV (reference sequence). The V end was cut by 9 bases, the J end by 8 bases, with 16 bases between. CDR3 DNA: TGTGCCAGTAGACGAGCGGGAAGCGAAAAACTGTTTTTT. Encoded protein: CASRRAGSEKLFF.

The chain links TRBV7-9 to TRBJ2-1; TRBD2 aligns across 14 bases. Germline V gene lookup returns CDR1 SEHNR and CDR2 FQNEAQ (reference sequence). CDR3 length: 15 amino acids. V was pared by 5 bases and J by 10 bases, with 7 bases of the junction left unmatched. CDR3 sequence: CASSPGLAGVGEQFF. The CDR3 DNA sequence: TGTGCCAGCAGCCCGGGACTAGCGGGAGTTGGAGAGCAGTTCTTC.

The CDR3 nucleotides read TGCAGCGTCGGACAGAGCTACGAGCAGTACTTC. This gives the protein CSVGQSYEQYF. The J gene is TRBJ2-7, the V gene TRBV29-1; D might be TRBD1 (6 bases). The CDR3 totals 11 residues. V was shortened by 6 bases and J by 3 bases, with 9 bases between the two germline ends. Germline CDR1 is SQVTM and CDR2 is ANQGSEA.

V gene TRBV9 combines with J gene TRBJ2-1; a weak D match, TRBD2 (5 bases). V lost 0 bases to trimming and J lost 5 bases, with 15 bases between them. The CDR3 runs 16 residues. Germline values: CDR1 SGDLS, CDR2 YYNGEE. The CDR3 DNA reads as TGTGCCAGCAGCGTAGCTCTGAGGAGGTCGGACAATGAGCAGTTCTTC. Its translation is CASSVALRRSDNEQFF.

The CDR3 sequence: CASSVTVNTEAFF. The CDR3 nucleotides are TGTGCCAGCAGTGTGACAGTGAACACTGAAGCTTTCTTT. The V gene is TRBV6-4, the J gene TRBJ1-1; a weak D match, TRBD1 (5 bases). The CDR3 totals 13 residues. The V end lost 4 bases, the J end lost 0 bases, and 6 bases lay between the germline ends. From germline, CDR1 is MRHNA and CDR2 SNTAGT.

This clone is a singleton in its sample. The V and J genes are TRBV9 and TRBJ1-4, with D possibly matching TRBD1 (5 bases). The CDR3 loop spans 17 amino acids. In germline, CDR1 is SGDLS, CDR2 YYNGEE. V lost 3 bases to trimming and J lost 3 bases, with 18 bases between them. The CDR3 nucleotides are TGTGCCAGCAGCGAGGGGCTCATGGTCGGGGCTAATGAAAAACTGTTTTTT. Translation: CASSEGLMVGANEKLFF.

This rearrangement joins TRBV4-2 to TRBJ2-5; D possibly uses TRBD1 or TRBD2 (5 bases each). The CDR3 extends over 14 amino acids. V was clipped by 0 bases and J by 11 bases, with 16 bases between them. The germline CDR1 and CDR2 sequences are LGHNA and YNFKEQ. Here the CDR3 reads CASSQDQGPSEQYF. CDR3 coding DNA: TGTGCCAGCAGCCAAGATCAGGGACCAAGTGAGCAGTACTTC.

The chain carries TRBV7-2 and TRBJ1-4; 10 bases agree with TRBD1. V was clipped by 0 bases and J by 7 bases; unmatched bases: 2. The CDR3 spans 15 residues. The germline CDR1 and CDR2 sequences are SGHTA and FQGNSA. The CDR3: CASSLAGQGFEKLFF. In DNA form, the CDR3 reads TGTGCCAGCAGCTTAGCGGGACAGGGGTTTGAAAAACTGTTTTTT.

This chain uses TRBV5-5 with TRBJ2-5, with TRBD2 matching over 14 bases. V lost 2 bases and J lost 4; bases outside the gene matches: 1. Germline V gene sequence: CDR1 SGHKS, CDR2 YYEKEE (reference sequence). This CDR3 contains 15 residues. DNA of the CDR3: TGTGCCAGCAGCTTTGGACTAGCGGGGGGAGAGACCCAGTACTTC. It is translated as CASSFGLAGGETQYF.

This chain links TRBV14 with TRBJ1-1; D unclear. CDR1 is SGHDN and CDR2 is FVKESK in the germline V gene. The CDR3 contains 13 residues. Trimming left V 2 bases short and J 1 base short, with 5 bases between. DNA for the CDR3: TGTGCCAGCAGCCAAAGCGAGAACACTGAAGCTTTCTTT. It codes for CASSQSENTEAFF.

This clone has a handful of counts. The chain recombines TRBV28 with TRBJ1-1, with TRBD1 matching over 7 bases. Germline lookup yields CDR1 MDHEN and CDR2 SYDVKM. This CDR3 has 15 residues. The V and J ends lost 6 bases and 2 bases, in that order; junction bases with no gene match: 9. CDR3 nucleotide sequence: TGTGCCAGCAGAATAGTCGGACAGGCAAACACTGAAGCTTTCTTT. This gives the protein CASRIVGQANTEAFF. The full variable domain, rest sourced from reference TRBV28 and TRBJ1-1, is DVKVTQSSRYLVKRTGEKVFLECVQDMDHENMFWYRQDPGLGLRLIYFSYDVKMKEKGDIPEGYSVSREKKERFSLILESASTNQTSMYLCASRIVGQANTEAFFGQGTRLTVV.